Listed below are T cell receptor beta chains from one sample, sequenced in a study of shared clonotypes between healthy human individuals. The protocol was immunoSEQ multiplex PCR, while the TCRdb copy is restricted to in-frame clones and leaves out a portion. The table has millions of clones, 90% to 95% seen once; the top ten hold 0.13%. The source material was naive CD4+ T cells sorted from blood. The receptors here all came from a man aged 18-30 years in good health. The CDR3 runs from the conserved cysteine through the conserved F or W. Fields, in order: V gene, D gene, J gene, clone size, CDR3 DNA, CDR3 protein. The D gene is left open where the match is weak. Size is omitted from some rows. Given values are once, few, many or a class for expanded clones.

>TRBV10-1|NA|TRBJ2-3|NA
TGCGCCAGCAGTGATTCAGGGGTTAGCACAGATACGCAGTATTTT
CASSDSGVSTDTQYF
>TRBV5-4|NA|TRBJ1-5|NA
TGTGCCAGCAGCTTGGCTGGGGGGGTGAACGGGGATCAGCCCCAGCATTTT
CASSLAGGVNGDQPQHF
>TRBV7-2|TRBD2|TRBJ2-1|NA
TGTGCCAGCAGCTTTAAACCCCTAGCGGGACCCTCCTACAATGAGCAGTTCTTC
CASSFKPLAGPSYNEQFF
>TRBV19|NA|TRBJ1-2|NA
TGTGCCAGTAGTATCTTTTGGGGTGGGTATGGCTACACCTTC
CASSIFWGGYGYTF
>TRBV7-2|TRBD1|TRBJ1-6|NA
TGTGCCAGCAGCTTGGGACAGACCTATAATTCACCCCTCCACTTT
CASSLGQTYNSPLHF
>TRBV5-1|TRBD1|TRBJ2-2|NA
TGCGCCACCCGATTGCTCGGGACAGCTAACACCGGGGAGCTGTTTTTT
CATRLLGTANTGELFF
>TRBV2|NA|TRBJ1-5|NA
TGTGCCAGCAGTGACAACAATCAGCCCCAGCATTTT
CASSDNNQPQHF
>TRBV15|NA|TRBJ2-7|NA
TGTGCCACCAGCAGAGATCTGGGCGGAACCTACGAGCAGTACTTC
CATSRDLGGTYEQYF
>TRBV20-1|NA|TRBJ2-1|NA
TGCAGTGCATCGGCGGATGAGCAGTTCTTC
CSASADEQFF
>TRBV5-3|TRBD2|TRBJ2-7|NA
TGTGCCAGAAGCTTGGTTAGGTCTAGCGGAAGTTACGAGCAGTACTTC
CARSLVRSSGSYEQYF
>TRBV15|NA|TRBJ1-5|NA
TGTGCCACCAGCAGAGTTACAGGCACTCAGCCCCAGCATTTT
CATSRVTGTQPQHF
>TRBV6-5|NA|TRBJ1-1|NA
TGTGCCAGCAGTTATTCAGGGAACATGAACACTGAAGCTTTCTTT
CASSYSGNMNTEAFF
>TRBV10-3|TRBD1|TRBJ1-5|NA
TGTGCCATCAGTGAGAGGGGGCAAGGGCAGCCCCAGCATTTT
CAISERGQGQPQHF
>TRBV19|NA|TRBJ1-1|NA
TGTGCCAGTAGTATAGATCTATTTAGGACAGAGGGAGCTTTCTTT
CASSIDLFRTEGAFF
>TRBV19|TRBD1|TRBJ1-1|NA
TGTGCCAGTTTTTCGGACAGGGGGACTGAAGCTTTCTTT
CASFSDRGTEAFF
>TRBV5-1|TRBD1|TRBJ2-7|NA
TGCGCCAGCAGCCACGGACAGGGCGGCGAGCAGTACTTC
CASSHGQGGEQYF
>TRBV5-4|NA|TRBJ2-1|NA
TGTGCCAGCAGCTCCGGCCCGAACGATGAGCAGTTCTTC
CASSSGPNDEQFF
>TRBV5-1|NA|TRBJ2-1|NA
TGCGCCAGCAGCTTTCTAGCGACCGGCTCCTACAATGAGCAGTTCTTC
CASSFLATGSYNEQFF
>TRBV6-5|TRBD2|TRBJ2-7|NA
TGTGCCAGCAGTTACGGGGGGGTCGAGCAGTACTTC
CASSYGGVEQYF
>TRBV5-4|TRBD2|TRBJ2-7|NA
TGTGCCAGCAGCCCCTTTGCGGGGGAATACGAGCAGTACTTC
CASSPFAGEYEQYF
>TRBV30|TRBD2|TRBJ2-5|NA
TGTGCCTGGAGTTCTAGCGGGATGTACCAAGAGACCCAGTACTTC
CAWSSSGMYQETQYF
>TRBV9|TRBD1|TRBJ2-3|NA
TGTGCCAGCAGTCGACAGGGTGGGGGCGATACGCAGTATTTT
CASSRQGGGDTQYF
>TRBV6-5|TRBD1|TRBJ2-3|NA
TGTGCCAGCAGCCGAGGACAGGGGAGCGCAGATACGCAGTATTTT
CASSRGQGSADTQYF
>TRBV7-9|TRBD1|TRBJ1-2|NA
TGTGCCAGCAGCTTAGCGGGACAGGTCCTTTTTAGCTACACCTTC
CASSLAGQVLFSYTF
>TRBV5-3|NA|TRBJ2-5|NA
TGTGCCAGAAGCTTGGCGGGGGCAGAGACCCAGTACTTC
CARSLAGAETQYF
>TRBV6-6|NA|TRBJ1-4|NA
TGTGCCAGCAGTTATCGGGAAAAACTGTTTTTT
CASSYREKLFF
>TRBV19|NA|TRBJ2-1|NA
TGTGCCAGTAGTATTCAGGGTATCTCCTACAATGAGCAGTTCTTC
CASSIQGISYNEQFF
>TRBV2|TRBD2|TRBJ2-2|NA
TGTGCCAGCAGTGAACAGGGGACTAGTTCCACCGGGGAGCTGTTTTTT
CASSEQGTSSTGELFF
>TRBV7-9|TRBD2|TRBJ2-2|once
TGTGCCAGCAGCTTCCTAGCGGGGGCTCACACCGGGGAGCTGTTTTTT
CASSFLAGAHTGELFF
>TRBV5-4|NA|TRBJ2-7|NA
TGTGCCAGCAGCTTGGCCCTGGGCGAGCAGTACTTC
CASSLALGEQYF